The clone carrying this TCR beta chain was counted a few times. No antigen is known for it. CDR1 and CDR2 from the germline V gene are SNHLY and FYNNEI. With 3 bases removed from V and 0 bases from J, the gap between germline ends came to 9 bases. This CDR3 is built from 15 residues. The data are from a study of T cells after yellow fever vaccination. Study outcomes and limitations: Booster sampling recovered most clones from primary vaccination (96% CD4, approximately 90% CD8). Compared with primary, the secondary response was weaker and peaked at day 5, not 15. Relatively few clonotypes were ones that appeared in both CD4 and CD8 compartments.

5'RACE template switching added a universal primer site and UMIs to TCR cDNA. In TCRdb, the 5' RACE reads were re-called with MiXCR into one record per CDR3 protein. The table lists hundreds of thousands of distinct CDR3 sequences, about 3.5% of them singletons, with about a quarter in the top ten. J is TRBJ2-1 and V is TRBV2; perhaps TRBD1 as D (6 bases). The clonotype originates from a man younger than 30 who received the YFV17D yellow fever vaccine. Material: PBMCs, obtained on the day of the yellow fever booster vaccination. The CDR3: CASSETGLSYNEQFF. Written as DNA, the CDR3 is TGTGCCAGCAGTGAGACAGGCCTCTCCTACAATGAGCAGTTCTTC.